This T cell receptor beta chain was recorded in a study of post-analysis software for immune sequencing data. The study's findings and limits: In patients, about 5 TRBV segments were more frequent than in controls, with TRBV5-6, TRBV5-1 and TRBV20-1 among them.

Unique molecular identifiers tagged the TCR beta cDNA libraries. TCRdb re-derived calls from the PCR reads in MiXCR, one entry per CDR3 protein. The sample shows roughly 620,000 distinct CDR3 sequences, around 47% of them seen only once. Notes on this clonotype: Its antigen is unidentified.

The germline gives CDR1 LNHNV, CDR2 YYDKDF (reference sequence). V lost 3 bases and J 6 bases, leaving 21 bases between the germline ends. The CDR3 totals 17 residues. This rearrangement joins TRBV15 to TRBJ2-1; D is undetermined. The sequence derives from a girl aged 5-17 years with multiple sclerosis. The source material was blood. CDR3 sequence: CATSSPPQTGPSNEQFF. The CDR3 bases are TGTGCCACCAGCAGTCCCCCACAAACCGGCCCTAGCAATGAGCAGTTCTTC. Variable domain in full (rest from reference TRBV15 and TRBJ2-1): DAMVIQNPRYQVTQFGKPVTLSCSQTLNHNVMYWYQQKSSQAPKLLFHYYDKDFNNEADTPDNFQSRRPNTSFCFLDIRSPGLGDTAMYLCATSSPPQTGPSNEQFFGPGTRLTVL.